The clone carrying this T cell receptor (beta chain) was detected once. As handled by the study authors: Amplified reference gene primers provided the basis for estimating nucleated cell counts. Profiled with immunoSEQ multiplex PCR; TCRdb holds only in-frame clones, not every one. V, J and clone size are taken as reported in that table, and D and trimming were inferred from the DNA itself. The table shows about 160,000 clones, with just under 85% occurring only once. Trimming at V came to 5 bases and at J to 5 bases, leaving 7 bases not matched to a gene. Germline V gives CDR1 SGHRS, CDR2 YFSETQ. The CDR3 runs 14 residues. The data derive from a study of blood T cell repertoires in COVID-19. On the study more broadly: COVID-19 samples from acute and convalescent phases originated in the United States, Italy and Spain. The analysed material was cDNA or gDNA that came from T cells, B-cell-depleted T cells, or PBMCs.

Sequences were obtained from peripheral blood. The TCR was taken from a woman of 80 years or more with acute or convalescent COVID-19. This rearrangement joins TRBV5-1 to TRBJ2-1; 7 bases fit TRBD2. The CDR3: CASRLAGVNNEQFF. The CDR3, as DNA: TGCGCCAGCAGACTGGCGGGAGTGAACAATGAGCAGTTCTTC.